Sequencing of this T cell receptor (beta chain) was carried out in a study of blood T cell repertoires in COVID-19. Study information: The study drew acute and convalescent COVID-19 samples from the United States, Italy and Spain. From T cells, B-cell-depleted T cells, or PBMCs came the material, which was cDNA or gDNA.

Authors' processing steps: Scientists estimated how many nucleated cells there were by amplifying reference gene primers. Data came from immunoSEQ multiplex PCR; TCRdb stores just in-frame clones and leaves some out. That table furnishes V, J and clone size, whereas the DNA furnished D and trimming. This repertoire shows some 30,000 clones, roughly 88% found once; its top ten account for 10% to 15%. This clone was picked up one time. The CDR3 extends over 15 amino acids. CDR1 and CDR2 (germline): MDHEN, SYDVKM. With 5 bases removed from V and 1 base from J, the gap between germline ends came to 14 bases.

The receptor comes from a human donor in a cohort sampled during active COVID-19. This sequence joins TRBV28 and TRBJ1-1, with a weak D call TRBD1 (6 bases). Input material: peripheral blood. CDR3 in DNA: TGTGCCAGCAGTCCCCCCTACAGGGCGAACACTGAAGCTTTCTTT. Its protein is CASSPPYRANTEAFF. Complete variable domain (other parts from reference TRBV28 and TRBJ1-1): DVKVTQSSRYLVKRTGEKVFLECVQDMDHENMFWYRQDPGLGLRLIYFSYDVKMKEKGDIPEGYSVSREKKERFSLILESASTNQTSMYLCASSPPYRANTEAFFGQGTRLTVV.